This is a list of T cell receptor beta chains from one sample in a study of T cells after yellow fever vaccination. Using its own MiXCR run on the 5' RACE reads, TCRdb lists one record per CDR3 protein. Of about 400,000 distinct CDR3 sequences detected, around 10% appear once; the ten largest clones hold 18%. This material consisted of PBMCs, taken on the day of the first yellow fever vaccination. The source of these receptors is a man aged 18 to 29 who received the YFV17D yellow fever vaccine. The CDR3 runs from the conserved cysteine through the conserved F or W. The D gene is left open where the match is weak. The size of a clone is reported for some rows only, either as once, few or many, or as a class for expanded clones.

V gene: TRBV30
D gene: TRBD1
clone size: .
J gene: TRBJ1-2
CDR3 DNA: TGTGCCTGGAGTGTGGGACAGGGGGCGTTTTATGGCTACACCTTC
CDR3 protein: CAWSVGQGAFYGYTF

V gene: TRBV4-3
D gene: TRBD1
clone size: many
J gene: TRBJ2-3
CDR3 DNA: TGCGCCAGCAGCCAAGATCTAGGACAGGGATCAGATACGCAGTATTTT
CDR3 protein: CASSQDLGQGSDTQYF

V gene: TRBV5-1
D gene: TRBD1
clone size: few
J gene: TRBJ1-6
CDR3 DNA: TGCGCCAGCAGCCCTTCGTGGGACAGCGGGAATTCACCCCTCCACTTT
CDR3 protein: CASSPSWDSGNSPLHF

V gene: TRBV5-1
D gene: TRBD2
clone size: many
J gene: TRBJ2-7
CDR3 DNA: TGCGCCAGCAGCCTCGGGGGGGGCGAGCAGTACTTC
CDR3 protein: CASSLGGGEQYF

V gene: TRBV7-2
D gene: .
clone size: .
J gene: TRBJ2-1
CDR3 DNA: TGTGCCAGCAGCTTACAACAGATCAATGAGCAGTTCTTC
CDR3 protein: CASSLQQINEQFF

V gene: TRBV5-8
D gene: .
clone size: few
J gene: TRBJ1-1
CDR3 DNA: TGTGCCAGCAGCTCGAGAGTAGCAGGGACTGAAGCTTTCTTT
CDR3 protein: CASSSRVAGTEAFF

V gene: TRBV5-5
D gene: .
clone size: .
J gene: TRBJ1-4
CDR3 DNA: TGTGCCAGCAGCTTCTTGAGTGCAACTAATGAAAAACTGTTTTTT
CDR3 protein: CASSFLSATNEKLFF

V gene: TRBV10-3
D gene: .
clone size: .
J gene: TRBJ1-3
CDR3 DNA: TGTGCCATCAGTGGTGAAGCAAACACCATATATTTT
CDR3 protein: CAISGEANTIYF

V gene: TRBV20-1
D gene: .
clone size: .
J gene: TRBJ1-6
CDR3 DNA: TGCAGTGCAGGGACACCGAATTCACCCCTCCACTTT
CDR3 protein: CSAGTPNSPLHF

V gene: TRBV29-1
D gene: .
clone size: few
J gene: TRBJ2-1
CDR3 DNA: TGCAGCGTTGAAGATCTTAATAAATCGGGGCACTTAAGTCAGTTCTTC
CDR3 protein: CSVEDLNKSGHLSQFF

V gene: TRBV12-3/TRBV12-4
D gene: .
clone size: many
J gene: TRBJ2-7
CDR3 DNA: TGTGCCAGCAGCCGGAGGAGGCTAGCGTCGAGCTCCTACGAGCAGTACTTC
CDR3 protein: CASSRRRLASSSYEQYF

V gene: TRBV7-9
D gene: .
clone size: .
J gene: TRBJ1-1
CDR3 DNA: TGTGCCAGCAGCCCCCCGCCGGGGCGGATGAACACTGAAGCTTTCTTT
CDR3 protein: CASSPPPGRMNTEAFF

V gene: TRBV10-3
D gene: .
clone size: few
J gene: TRBJ2-5
CDR3 DNA: TGTGCCATCAGTGTCCCCCTTCGGGAGACCCAGTACTTC
CDR3 protein: CAISVPLRETQYF

V gene: TRBV20-1
D gene: .
clone size: few
J gene: TRBJ2-7
CDR3 DNA: TGCAGTGCCGCCTTCGCGGGGCGGGCGGAGCAGTACTTC
CDR3 protein: CSAAFAGRAEQYF

V gene: TRBV19
D gene: .
clone size: .
J gene: TRBJ2-5
CDR3 DNA: TGTGCCAGTAGTAACAGGAACCAAGAGACCCAGTACTTC
CDR3 protein: CASSNRNQETQYF

V gene: TRBV12-3/TRBV12-4
D gene: TRBD1
clone size: .
J gene: TRBJ1-3
CDR3 DNA: TGTGCCAGCAGAAAACCGGGACAGGGGGCCTTTCTCTCTGGAAACACCATATATTTT
CDR3 protein: CASRKPGQGAFLSGNTIYF

V gene: TRBV20-1
D gene: .
clone size: .
J gene: TRBJ2-1
CDR3 DNA: TGCAGTATGCTAGCCACGGTGCGTTTGGATGAGCAGTTCTTC
CDR3 protein: CSMLATVRLDEQFF

V gene: TRBV6-2/TRBV6-3
D gene: .
clone size: many
J gene: TRBJ1-1
CDR3 DNA: TGTGCCAGCAGTTACGGGACGGGGGGTGACACTGAAGCTTTCTTT
CDR3 protein: CASSYGTGGDTEAFF

V gene: TRBV24-1
D gene: .
clone size: .
J gene: TRBJ1-2
CDR3 DNA: TGTGCCACCAGTGGTACGACGAACTATGGCTACACCTTC
CDR3 protein: CATSGTTNYGYTF

V gene: TRBV2
D gene: .
clone size: few
J gene: TRBJ2-5
CDR3 DNA: TGTGCCAGCAGTGATCGGGGTGGTAGACAAGAGACCCAGTACTTC
CDR3 protein: CASSDRGGRQETQYF

V gene: TRBV6-2/TRBV6-3
D gene: TRBD1
clone size: few
J gene: TRBJ1-2
CDR3 DNA: TGTGCCAGCAGACACGCTCGGACAGGACGGAATGGCTACACCTTC
CDR3 protein: CASRHARTGRNGYTF

V gene: TRBV3-1
D gene: .
clone size: .
J gene: TRBJ1-5
CDR3 DNA: TGTGCCAGCAGCCAAGGGAGGGTCCCCAATCAGCCCCAGCATTTT
CDR3 protein: CASSQGRVPNQPQHF

V gene: TRBV6-2/TRBV6-3
D gene: TRBD1
clone size: many
J gene: TRBJ1-4
CDR3 DNA: TGTGCCAGCACAGGACAGGGGAATGAAAAACTGTTTTTT
CDR3 protein: CASTGQGNEKLFF

V gene: TRBV18
D gene: .
clone size: many
J gene: TRBJ2-4
CDR3 DNA: TGTGCCAGCTCACCAGACAGGGCCAAAAACATTCAGTACTTC
CDR3 protein: CASSPDRAKNIQYF

V gene: TRBV12-3/TRBV12-4
D gene: .
clone size: .
J gene: TRBJ2-1
CDR3 DNA: TGTGCCAGCAGGGGGGTCAGACGGAATGAGCAGTTCTTC
CDR3 protein: CASRGVRRNEQFF

V gene: TRBV7-6
D gene: TRBD2
clone size: few
J gene: TRBJ2-3
CDR3 DNA: TGTGCCAGCAGCTTAGCGCGAACTAGCGGGGACACAGATACGCAGTATTTT
CDR3 protein: CASSLARTSGDTDTQYF

V gene: TRBV18
D gene: .
clone size: few
J gene: TRBJ2-5
CDR3 DNA: TGTGCCAGCTCACCCCAACAGGGTTGGCAAGAGACCCAGTACTTC
CDR3 protein: CASSPQQGWQETQYF

V gene: TRBV7-2
D gene: .
clone size: few
J gene: TRBJ1-5
CDR3 DNA: TGTGCCAGCAGCTTGTACAGGGCGCGCCCCCAGCATTTT
CDR3 protein: CASSLYRARPQHF

V gene: TRBV7-9
D gene: .
clone size: few
J gene: TRBJ2-5
CDR3 DNA: TGTGCCAGCAGCTTAGGGGGGGTCGCGGTGGAGACCCAGTACTTC
CDR3 protein: CASSLGGVAVETQYF

V gene: TRBV5-6
D gene: .
clone size: .
J gene: TRBJ2-6
CDR3 DNA: TGTGCCAGCGGAATACGGTCACCTCTATCTGGGGCCAACGTCCTGACTTTC
CDR3 protein: CASGIRSPLSGANVLTF

V gene: TRBV7-2
D gene: .
clone size: many
J gene: TRBJ2-3
CDR3 DNA: TGTGCCAGCAGCTTTTACACAGATACGCAGTATTTT
CDR3 protein: CASSFYTDTQYF

V gene: TRBV5-1
D gene: TRBD1
clone size: few
J gene: TRBJ1-6
CDR3 DNA: TGCGCCAGCAGCTTGGATGACAGGGGGCTTTCACCCCTCCACTTT
CDR3 protein: CASSLDDRGLSPLHF

V gene: TRBV6-1
D gene: .
clone size: .
J gene: TRBJ1-4
CDR3 DNA: TGTGCCAGCAGTGCCCACTTAACAGGCCAACTTGCAACTAATGAAAAACTGTTTTTT
CDR3 protein: CASSAHLTGQLATNEKLFF

V gene: TRBV18
D gene: .
clone size: few
J gene: TRBJ2-5
CDR3 DNA: TGTGCCAGCTCACCGCAGACTGCTGACCAAGAGACCCAGTACTTC
CDR3 protein: CASSPQTADQETQYF

V gene: TRBV28
D gene: TRBD2
clone size: many
J gene: TRBJ2-6
CDR3 DNA: TGTGCCAGCAGTCCGCGGGGGGCGCTTTTCAAAGGCGCTCCTGGGGCCAACGTCCTGACTTTC
CDR3 protein: CASSPRGALFKGAPGANVLTF

V gene: TRBV5-1
D gene: .
clone size: many
J gene: TRBJ2-2
CDR3 DNA: TGCGCCAGCAGCTTCGACACCGGGGAGCTGTTTTTT
CDR3 protein: CASSFDTGELFF

V gene: TRBV20-1
D gene: .
clone size: many
J gene: TRBJ2-3
CDR3 DNA: TGCAGTGCTGAAAGGGGGGGGTATACCACAGATACGCAGTATTTT
CDR3 protein: CSAERGGYTTDTQYF

V gene: TRBV7-3
D gene: .
clone size: .
J gene: TRBJ2-1
CDR3 DNA: TGTGCCAGCAGCCCCAAAGTGGCCAGTTTCGCTGAGCAGTTCTTC
CDR3 protein: CASSPKVASFAEQFF

V gene: TRBV5-4
D gene: .
clone size: .
J gene: TRBJ2-3
CDR3 DNA: TGTGCCAGCAGCGGTAGTGGTGACGGGACAGATACGCAGTATTTT
CDR3 protein: CASSGSGDGTDTQYF

V gene: TRBV18
D gene: TRBD1
clone size: few
J gene: TRBJ1-2
CDR3 DNA: TGTGCCAGCTCCCGGGACAGGTCCACCCCCTATGGCTACACCTTC
CDR3 protein: CASSRDRSTPYGYTF

V gene: TRBV5-1
D gene: .
clone size: .
J gene: TRBJ2-5
CDR3 DNA: TGCGCCAGCTCCTCAAGGGCCTCAGGGGCTGGTGAGACCCAGTACTTC
CDR3 protein: CASSSRASGAGETQYF

V gene: TRBV4-2
D gene: TRBD2
clone size: many
J gene: TRBJ2-3
CDR3 DNA: TGTGCCAGCAGCCAAGGGACTAGCGGGGGGGCAGATACGCAGTATTTT
CDR3 protein: CASSQGTSGGADTQYF

V gene: TRBV7-7
D gene: .
clone size: few
J gene: TRBJ2-5
CDR3 DNA: TGTGCCAGCAGCATACAAAATGGAGAGACCCAGTACTTC
CDR3 protein: CASSIQNGETQYF

V gene: TRBV4-3
D gene: .
clone size: .
J gene: TRBJ1-6
CDR3 DNA: TGCGCCAGCAGCCAAGAGAGGTCAGGGAATTCACCCCTCCACTTT
CDR3 protein: CASSQERSGNSPLHF

V gene: TRBV5-5
D gene: TRBD2
clone size: few
J gene: TRBJ2-3
CDR3 DNA: TGTGCCAGCAGCTTGGGGCCTGGCAGCGGGGGGTCCCATACGCAGTATTTT
CDR3 protein: CASSLGPGSGGSHTQYF

V gene: TRBV7-8
D gene: TRBD2
clone size: .
J gene: TRBJ2-1
CDR3 DNA: TGTGCCAGCAGCCCCCGGAGAGCGGGGCCACGATACAATGAGCAGTTCTTC
CDR3 protein: CASSPRRAGPRYNEQFF